The clone carrying this T cell receptor (beta chain) appeared a few times. For the second PCR, which ran for about 6 to 11 cycles, a sample-barcoded 5' primer and a J-beta primer mix were used. TCRdb fed the 5' RACE reads into MiXCR, producing one record per CDR3 protein. The sample includes over 1,500,000 distinct CDR3 sequences, about two fifths seen only once; the top ten take around 23%. The data originate from a study of blood T cells in healthy people across ages. Germline loops: CDR1 MNHNY, CDR2 SVGAGI (reference sequence). The V gene lost 0 bases and the J gene lost 7 bases, with 18 bases spanning the gap. The CDR3 sequence is 16 residues long.

The TCR comes from a human donor in good health. This chain links TRBV6-6 with TRBJ1-2; TRBD1 is a possible D gene (6 bases). Specimen: blood. CDR3 region: CASSYSSSGASLGYTF. CDR3 nucleotides: TGTGCCAGCAGTTACTCGAGCTCAGGGGCGAGTCTTGGCTACACCTTC.